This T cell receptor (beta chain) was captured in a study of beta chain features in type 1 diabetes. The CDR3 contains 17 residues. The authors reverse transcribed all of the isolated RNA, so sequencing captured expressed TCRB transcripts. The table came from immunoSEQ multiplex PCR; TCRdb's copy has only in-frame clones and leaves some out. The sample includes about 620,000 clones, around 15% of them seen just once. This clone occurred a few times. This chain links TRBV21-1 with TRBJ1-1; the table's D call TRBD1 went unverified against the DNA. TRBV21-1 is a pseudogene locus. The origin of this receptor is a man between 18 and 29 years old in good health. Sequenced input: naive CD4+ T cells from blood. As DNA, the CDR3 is TGTGCCAGGGGGCCGATCCGGGACAGCAGCATGAACACTGAAGCTTTCTTT. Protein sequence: CARGPIRDSSMNTEAFF.